This T cell receptor (beta chain) derives from a study of T cell clonality in common variable immunodeficiency. Equal genomic DNA amounts from CVID and control samples were sequenced. Sequencing was performed with immunoSEQ multiplex PCR; in TCRdb, only in-frame clones are kept and a portion is missing. This repertoire holds roughly 58,000 clones, and none appear only once. From germline, CDR1 is SGHDN and CDR2 FVKESK. Losses at the gene ends were 4 bases for V and 0 bases for J; bases not matched to a gene: 4. This CDR3 contains 15 residues. Points from the study as a whole: CVID subjects had higher TCRbeta clonality than healthy controls, most marked in about a third. CVID subjects shared fewer TCRbeta clones than healthy controls did.

This clone was detected ten times or more. Its cognate antigen is unknown. The CDR3 end is not reached by the read, which stops 3 residues before it; the germline J gene fills it in. Caucasian heritage predominated among both patients and controls. This chain links TRBV14 with TRBJ2-7; 9 positions agree with TRBD2. This receptor was identified in a person aged 18 to 70 in good health. The sequencing input was peripheral blood mononuclear cells. The sequenced CDR3 bases are TGTGCCAGCAGCCCCACTAGCGGGTTCTCCTACGAG. It encodes CASSPTSGFSYE. The entire CDR3 protein reads CASSPTSGFSYEQYF.